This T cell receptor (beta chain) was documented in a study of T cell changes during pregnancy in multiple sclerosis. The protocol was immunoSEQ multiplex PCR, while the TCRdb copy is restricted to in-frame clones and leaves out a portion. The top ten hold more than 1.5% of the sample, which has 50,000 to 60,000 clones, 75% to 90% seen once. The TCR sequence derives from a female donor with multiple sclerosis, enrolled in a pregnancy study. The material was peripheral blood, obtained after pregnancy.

The CDR3 loop is CASSQIRGERYGYTF. DNA of the CDR3: TGTGCCAGCAGTCAAATCAGGGGAGAGAGATATGGCTACACCTTC. The genes are TRBV28 and TRBJ1-2; TRBD1 might be the D (6 bases). CDR3 size: 15 residues. V was shortened by 5 bases and J by 5 bases, with 18 bases between the two germline ends. Germline CDR1 and CDR2: MDHEN and SYDVKM.